This TCR beta chain came from a study of blood T cell dynamics during melanoma immunotherapy. Findings and limits, study-wide: PBMC repertoires of eventual disease-control patients split at W3 into clonality or diversity gains.

A remark on this clone: Its specificity is unknown.

V gave up 7 bases and J gave up 2 bases, with 9 bases separating them. The CDR3 contains 12 residues. Germline lookup yields CDR1 MDHEN and CDR2 SYDVKM. The time point denotes: pre-treatment baseline. Assay used: immunoSEQ multiplex PCR; TCRdb lists only in-frame clones, some missing. The sample shows more than 15,000 clones, approximately 83% of them seen only once. The J gene is TRBJ2-7, the V gene TRBV28; D is uncertain. This specimen was blood, taken from a patient treated with checkpoint blockade. The sequence was collected from a human donor with melanoma. CDR3 bases: TGTGCCAGCACCCCTTCAACCTACGAGCAGTACTTC. Protein sequence: CASTPSTYEQYF.